The 20 T cell receptor beta chains reported below all come from one sample, sequenced in a study of cytomegalovirus exposure and HLA in healthy donors. The PCR ran on 60 Vbeta and 13 Jbeta primers. Measured with immunoSEQ multiplex PCR; TCRdb has only the in-frame clones, and not every one. The repertoire holds 180,000 or so clones, 70% to 80% seen once, with about 2% in the top ten. Sequencing was performed on PBMCs. Source of these receptors: a young woman in good health and CMV-seropositive.

This clone showed up just a few times. The chain combines TRBV5-1 with TRBJ2-1; TRBD2 matches 13 bases. The V segment lost 2 bases and the J segment 0 bases; nucleotides outside the gene matches: 8. The germline CDR1 and CDR2 sequences are SGHRS and YFSETQ. This CDR3 is built from 19 residues. CDR3 nucleotide sequence: TGCGCCAGCAGCTTTGGACTAGCGGGGGCCCTTAGCTCCTACAATGAGCAGTTCTTC. Its translation is CASSFGLAGALSSYNEQFF.

In its sample, this clone was seen a few times. The chain is built from TRBV6-6 and TRBJ1-1, with 8 bases that match TRBD1. Germline-derived CDR1 and CDR2 are MNHNY and SVGAGI (reference sequence). After removal of 2 bases from V and 5 bases from J, the junction contained 7 bases not matched to a gene. The CDR3 spans 15 residues. The CDR3: CASSYLGQGRTEAFF. The CDR3 nucleotides are TGTGCCAGCAGTTACCTAGGACAGGGTCGGACTGAAGCTTTCTTT.

The rearrangement links TRBV28 to TRBJ1-2; 12 bases map to TRBD1. V lost 4 bases, J lost 7 bases, and 7 bases stayed unmatched. Germline assignment: CDR1 MDHEN and CDR2 SYDVKM. This CDR3 is 15 amino acids long. This chain's CDR3 is CASSSLGQGASGYTF. CDR3 in DNA: TGTGCCAGCAGTTCCTTGGGACAGGGGGCAAGTGGCTACACCTTC.

This chain links TRBV6-6 with TRBJ1-1, with 8 bases that match TRBD1. The CDR3 consists of 13 residues. Unmatched junction bases numbered 11, after V lost 6 bases and J lost 11 bases. In germline, CDR1 is MNHNY, CDR2 SVGAGI (reference sequence). Here the CDR3 reads CASSIDRGPVAFF. The CDR3 region has the DNA TGTGCCAGCAGCATTGACAGGGGACCAGTGGCTTTCTTT.

The chain is built from TRBV7-2 and TRBJ2-3; weak D call: TRBD2 (5 bases). The CDR3 extends over 16 amino acids. V lost 1 base to trimming and J lost 2 bases, with 13 bases between them. From germline, CDR1 is SGHTA and CDR2 FQGNSA. The CDR3 bases are TGTGCCAGCAGCTTAGGGCTAGCCGGTACCACAGATACGCAGTATTTT. It translates to CASSLGLAGTTDTQYF.

The chain couples TRBV5-1 to TRBJ1-4; D is possibly TRBD1 (5 bases). The CDR3 is 15 residues long. Germline-derived CDR1 and CDR2 are SGHRS and YFSETQ. V lost 0 bases, J lost 6 bases, and 12 bases lay in between. The CDR3 region has the DNA TGCGCCAGCAGCTTGGCCCAGGGCGTAGATGAAAAACTGTTTTTT. It encodes CASSLAQGVDEKLFF.

The chain carries TRBV30 and TRBJ2-1; no firm D call. The CDR3 totals 12 residues. The germline CDR1 and CDR2 sequences are GTSNPN and SVGIG (reference sequence). The V and J ends lost 1 base and 10 bases respectively, with 11 bases between them. CDR3 loop: CAWSARLEEQFF. In DNA, the CDR3 is TGTGCCTGGAGTGCCCGACTGGAGGAGCAGTTCTTC.

The chain has TRBV30 and TRBJ2-2, with D maybe TRBD1 (6 bases). Germline CDR1 and CDR2: GTSNPN and SVGIG (reference sequence). The CDR3 runs 14 residues. Deletions cut 5 bases from V and 5 bases from J, with 15 bases between. The CDR3 DNA follows: TGTGCCTGGGGAACACAGGGAAAGACCGGGGAGCTGTTTTTT. Translating gives CAWGTQGKTGELFF.

V is TRBV7-2 and J is TRBJ2-6; D may be TRBD1 (5 bases). The CDR3 has 16 residues. Germline V gene sequence: CDR1 SGHTA, CDR2 FQGNSA. The V gene lost 5 bases and the J gene lost 1 base, with 12 bases spanning the gap. This chain's CDR3 is CASSLVTASGANVLTF. The CDR3 DNA follows: TGTGCCAGCAGCCTCGTGACAGCATCTGGGGCCAACGTCCTGACTTTC.

The chain recombines TRBV28 with TRBJ1-4; 9 nucleotides agree with TRBD1. V lost 5 bases and J lost 8; bases outside the gene matches: 15. The CDR3 contains 17 residues. Per germline, CDR1 MDHEN and CDR2 SYDVKM. The CDR3, as DNA: TGTGCCAGCAGTCCGGGGGCACAGGGGGCATTCCTAGAAAAACTGTTTTTT. Encoded protein: CASSPGAQGAFLEKLFF.

The rearrangement joins TRBV28 to TRBJ1-2, with a weak D call TRBD1 (5 bases). With 8 bases removed from V and 5 bases from J, the gap between germline ends came to 15 bases. The CDR3 contains 13 residues. Per germline, CDR1 MDHEN and CDR2 SYDVKM. The CDR3 DNA sequence: TGTGCCAGCTTATCAGGGACTTCGTATGGCTACACCTTC. Translated: CASLSGTSYGYTF.

This chain connects TRBV5-1 to TRBJ1-2; 9 bases fit TRBD1. Looked up from germline, CDR1 is SGHRS and CDR2 is YFSETQ. The CDR3 runs 16 residues. Unmatched junction bases numbered 10, after V lost 4 bases and J lost 3 bases. The CDR3 spells CASSRGQGRGDYGYTF. The DNA for the CDR3 is TGCGCCAGCAGCCGGGGACAGGGAAGGGGGGACTATGGCTACACCTTC.

V gene TRBV6-5 combines with J gene TRBJ1-2; a weak D match, TRBD1 (5 bases). The germline gives CDR1 MNHEY, CDR2 SVGAGI. The V gene lost 10 bases and the J gene lost 0 bases, with 18 bases spanning the gap. The CDR3 contains 15 residues. Here the CDR3 reads CATSKGRSANYGYTF. In nucleotides, the CDR3 is TGTGCCACCTCGAAGGGGAGGTCTGCTAACTATGGCTACACCTTC.

V gene TRBV2 combines with J gene TRBJ2-3, with TRBD1 matching 9 bases. CDR3 length equals 16 residues. Germline CDR1 reads SNHLY; CDR2 reads FYNNEI. V was clipped by 6 bases and J by 3 bases; unmatched bases: 10. The CDR3 protein is CASSPMGTGRTDTQYF. CDR3 coding DNA: TGTGCCAGCAGCCCCATGGGGACAGGGAGGACAGATACGCAGTATTTT.

The rearrangement links TRBV25-1 to TRBJ1-1; D is uncertain. Deletions cut 1 base from V and 1 base from J, with 13 bases between. The CDR3 has 16 amino acids. Germline-derived CDR1 and CDR2 are MGHDK and SYGVNS. The CDR3 here is CASSEFEGDKNTEAFF. CDR3 sequence (DNA): TGTGCCAGCAGTGAATTCGAGGGAGATAAGAACACTGAAGCTTTCTTT.

There are a few counts of this clone. The CDR3 is CASSQVGSSYEQYF. The CDR3 DNA is TGCGCCAGCAGCCAAGTGGGCAGCTCCTACGAGCAGTACTTC. This chain links TRBV4-1 with TRBJ2-7; D is unclear. Trimming removed 1 base from V and 0 bases from J, with 7 bases in between. From germline, CDR1 is MGHRA and CDR2 YSYEKL. This CDR3 is 14 amino acids long.

This chain joins TRBV10-3 and TRBJ1-1, with 7 bases that match TRBD1. With 6 bases clipped from V and 4 bases from J, the junction kept 11 bases outside the gene matches. CDR3 size: 15 residues. The germline gives CDR1 ENHRY, CDR2 SYGVKD. The CDR3 region has the DNA TGTGCCATCAGCACAGACAGGGAGTTGAGCACTGAAGCTTTCTTT. Protein sequence: CAISTDRELSTEAFF.

Only a few counts were recorded for this clone. The chain recombines TRBV11-2 with TRBJ1-2; tentative D call: TRBD1 (6 bases). V was shortened by 5 bases and J by 8 bases, with 9 bases between the two germline ends. CDR1 and CDR2 (germline): SGHAT, FQNNGV. This CDR3 is 11 amino acids long. The CDR3 bases are TGTGCCAGCAGCGCAGGGGTCGGCTACACCTTC. Its protein product is CASSAGVGYTF.

V gene TRBV28 combines with J gene TRBJ1-2; D may be TRBD1 (6 bases). This CDR3 comprises 15 residues. V was shortened by 1 base and J by 8 bases, with 17 bases between the two germline ends. Looked up from germline, CDR1 is MDHEN and CDR2 is SYDVKM. Here the CDR3 DNA reads TGTGCCAGCAGTTTATTCGGGAGGGGGGCAACGGGCTACACCTTC. Translation gives CASSLFGRGATGYTF.

This clone occurred a few times. The rearrangement uses TRBV4-3 and TRBJ1-1, with 7 nucleotides matching TRBD1. The CDR3 is 16 amino acids. V gave up 0 bases and J gave up 8 bases; unmatched junction bases: 12. Germline V CDR1 and CDR2: LGHNA, YSLEER. DNA for the CDR3: TGCGCCAGCAGCCAAGATCTTAATGTTAGGGGACAGGAAGCTTTCTTT. Protein product: CASSQDLNVRGQEAFF.